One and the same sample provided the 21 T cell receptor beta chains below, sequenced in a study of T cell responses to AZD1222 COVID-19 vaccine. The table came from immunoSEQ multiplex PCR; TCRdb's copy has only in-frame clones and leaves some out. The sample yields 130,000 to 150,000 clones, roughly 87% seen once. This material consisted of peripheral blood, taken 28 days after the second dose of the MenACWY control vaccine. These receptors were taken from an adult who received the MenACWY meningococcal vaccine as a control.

CDR3 DNA sequence: TGCAGTGCTAGTGAGGGTTCGGCGACTGAAGCTTTCTTT. The encoded protein is CSASEGSATEAFF. The rearrangement uses TRBV20-1 and TRBJ1-1; D is uncertain. The V and J ends lost 3 bases and 5 bases respectively, with 13 bases between them. The length of the CDR3 is 13 residues. CDR1 DFQATT and CDR2 SNEGSKA come from the germline V gene (reference sequence).

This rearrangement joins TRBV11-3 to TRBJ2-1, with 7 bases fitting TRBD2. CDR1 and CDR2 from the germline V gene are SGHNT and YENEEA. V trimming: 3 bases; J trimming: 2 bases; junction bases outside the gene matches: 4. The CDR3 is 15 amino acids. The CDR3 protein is CASSFGTKTYNEQFF. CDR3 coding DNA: TGTGCCAGCAGCTTCGGGACTAAAACCTACAATGAGCAGTTCTTC.

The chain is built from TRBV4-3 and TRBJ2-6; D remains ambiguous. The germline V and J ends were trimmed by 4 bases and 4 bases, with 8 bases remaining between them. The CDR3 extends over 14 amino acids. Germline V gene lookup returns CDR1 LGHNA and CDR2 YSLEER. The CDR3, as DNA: TGCGCCAGCAGCCTAGCCCCCGGGGCCAACGTCCTGACTTTC. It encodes CASSLAPGANVLTF.

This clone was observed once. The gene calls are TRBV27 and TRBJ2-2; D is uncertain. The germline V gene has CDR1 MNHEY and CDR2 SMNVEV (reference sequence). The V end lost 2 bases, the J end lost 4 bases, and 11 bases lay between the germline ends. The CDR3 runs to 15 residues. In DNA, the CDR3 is TGTGCCAGCAGTTTAAGGGTGGTGGGCACCGGGGAGCTGTTTTTT. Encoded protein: CASSLRVVGTGELFF.

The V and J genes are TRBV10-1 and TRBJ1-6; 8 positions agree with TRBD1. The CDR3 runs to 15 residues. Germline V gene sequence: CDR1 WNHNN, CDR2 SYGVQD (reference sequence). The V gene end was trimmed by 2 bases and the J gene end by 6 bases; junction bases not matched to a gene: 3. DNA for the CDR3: TGCGCCAGCAGTGAGCCGGACAGGGCTAATTCACCCCTCCACTTT. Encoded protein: CASSEPDRANSPLHF.

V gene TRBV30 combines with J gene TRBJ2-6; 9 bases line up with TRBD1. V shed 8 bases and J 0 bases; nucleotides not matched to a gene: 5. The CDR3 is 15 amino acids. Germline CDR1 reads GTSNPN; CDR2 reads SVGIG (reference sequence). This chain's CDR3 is CAGLTGGSGANVLTF. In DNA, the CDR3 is TGTGCCGGTTTGACAGGGGGCTCTGGGGCCAACGTCCTGACTTTC. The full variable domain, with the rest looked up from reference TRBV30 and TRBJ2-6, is SQTIHQWPATLVQPVGSPLSLECTVEGTSNPNLYWYRQAAGRGLQLLFYSVGIGQISSEVPQNLSASRPQDRQFILSSKKLLLSDSGFYLCAGLTGGSGANVLTFGAGSRLTVL.

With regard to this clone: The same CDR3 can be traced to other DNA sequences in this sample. CDR3 sequence: CASSERRTGGNQPQHF. The CDR3 DNA follows: TGTGCCAGCAGTGAACGCCGGACAGGGGGGAATCAGCCCCAGCATTTT. The V gene is TRBV6-1, the J gene TRBJ1-5, with TRBD1 identical over 10 bases. Germline CDR1 MNHNS, CDR2 SASEGT. J was trimmed by 4 bases and V by 2 bases; bases with no gene match: 5. This CDR3 has 16 amino acids.

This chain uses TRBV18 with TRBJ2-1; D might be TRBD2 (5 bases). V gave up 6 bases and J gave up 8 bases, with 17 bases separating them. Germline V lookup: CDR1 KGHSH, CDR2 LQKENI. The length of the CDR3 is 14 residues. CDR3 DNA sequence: TGTGCCAGCTCGCCGATCACTAGTGGGGATGAGCAGTTCTTC. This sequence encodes CASSPITSGDEQFF.

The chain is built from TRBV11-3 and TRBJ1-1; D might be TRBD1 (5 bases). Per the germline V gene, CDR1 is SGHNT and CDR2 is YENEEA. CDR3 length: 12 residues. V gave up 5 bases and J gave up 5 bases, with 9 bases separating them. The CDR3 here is CASSMGRTEAFF. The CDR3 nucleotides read TGTGCCAGCAGCATGGGACGGACTGAAGCTTTCTTT.

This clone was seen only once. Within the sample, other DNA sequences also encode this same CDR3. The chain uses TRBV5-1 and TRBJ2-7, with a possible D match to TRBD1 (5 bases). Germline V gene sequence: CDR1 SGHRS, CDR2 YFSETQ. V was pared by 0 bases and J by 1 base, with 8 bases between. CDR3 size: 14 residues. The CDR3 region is CASSLVAGSYEQYF. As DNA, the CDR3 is TGCGCCAGCAGCTTGGTCGCAGGGTCCTACGAGCAGTACTTC. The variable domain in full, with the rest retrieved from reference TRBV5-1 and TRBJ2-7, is KAGVTQTPRYLIKTRGQQVTLSCSPISGHRSVSWYQQTPGQGLQFLFEYFSETQRNKGNFPGRFSGRQFSNSRSEMNVSTLELGDSALYLCASSLVAGSYEQYFGPGTRLTVT.

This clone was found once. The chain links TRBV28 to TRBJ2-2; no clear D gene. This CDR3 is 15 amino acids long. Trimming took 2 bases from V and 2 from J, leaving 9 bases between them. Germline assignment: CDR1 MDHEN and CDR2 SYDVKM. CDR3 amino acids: CASSLGRRNTGELFF. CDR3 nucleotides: TGTGCCAGCAGTTTAGGACGCAGAAACACCGGGGAGCTGTTTTTT.

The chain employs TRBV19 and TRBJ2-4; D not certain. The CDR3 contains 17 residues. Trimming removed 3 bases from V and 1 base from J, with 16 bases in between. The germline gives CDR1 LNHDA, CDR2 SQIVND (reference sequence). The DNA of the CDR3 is TGTGCCAGTAGTATTATGTTTTCGGGCGCGGCCAAAAACATTCAGTACTTC. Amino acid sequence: CASSIMFSGAAKNIQYF.

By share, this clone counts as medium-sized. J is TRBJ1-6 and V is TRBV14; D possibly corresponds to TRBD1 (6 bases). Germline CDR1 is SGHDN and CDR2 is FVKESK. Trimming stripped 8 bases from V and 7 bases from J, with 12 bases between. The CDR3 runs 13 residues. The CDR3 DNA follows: TGTGCCAGCGCAACAGGGCCGAATTCACCCCTCCACTTT. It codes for CASATGPNSPLHF.

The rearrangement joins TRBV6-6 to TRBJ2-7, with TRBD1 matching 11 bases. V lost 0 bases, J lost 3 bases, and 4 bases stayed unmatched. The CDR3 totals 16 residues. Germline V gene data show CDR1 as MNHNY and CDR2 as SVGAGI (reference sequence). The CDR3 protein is CASSYSSGTGGYEQYF. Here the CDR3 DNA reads TGTGCCAGCAGTTACTCGAGTGGGACAGGGGGCTACGAGCAGTACTTC.

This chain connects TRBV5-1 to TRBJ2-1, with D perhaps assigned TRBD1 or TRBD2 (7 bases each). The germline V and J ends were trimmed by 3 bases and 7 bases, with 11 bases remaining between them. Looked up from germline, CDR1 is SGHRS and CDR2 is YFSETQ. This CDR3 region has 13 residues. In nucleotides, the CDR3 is TGCGCCAGCAGCTGGGGGGGACAGAATGAGCAGTTCTTC. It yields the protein CASSWGGQNEQFF. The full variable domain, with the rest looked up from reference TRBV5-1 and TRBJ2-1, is KAGVTQTPRYLIKTRGQQVTLSCSPISGHRSVSWYQQTPGQGLQFLFEYFSETQRNKGNFPGRFSGRQFSNSRSEMNVSTLELGDSALYLCASSWGGQNEQFFGPGTRLTVL.

The CDR3 here is CSARTVREQYF. CDR3 coding DNA: TGCAGTGCTAGGACGGTACGCGAGCAGTACTTC. The J gene is TRBJ2-7, the V gene TRBV20-1, with D unresolved. This CDR3 is built from 11 residues. The germline V gene has CDR1 DFQATT and CDR2 SNEGSKA (reference sequence). V lost 3 bases and J 6 bases, leaving 9 bases between the germline ends.

DNA of the CDR3: TGTGCCAGCAGCCCGCGGTTTCGAGGCTACACCTTC. Translation: CASSPRFRGYTF. V is TRBV7-2 and J is TRBJ1-2, with D unresolved. CDR1 and CDR2 (germline): SGHTA, FQGNSA. CDR3 length equals 12 residues. V was cut by 5 bases and J by 8 bases, with 12 bases left in between.

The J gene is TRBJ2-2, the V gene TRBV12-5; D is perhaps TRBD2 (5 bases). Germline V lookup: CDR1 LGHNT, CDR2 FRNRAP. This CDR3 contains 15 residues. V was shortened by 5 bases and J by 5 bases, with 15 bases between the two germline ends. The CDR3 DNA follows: TGTGCTAGTGGTCCTAGCCCCCCGGGGACCGGGGAGCTGTTTTTT. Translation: CASGPSPPGTGELFF.

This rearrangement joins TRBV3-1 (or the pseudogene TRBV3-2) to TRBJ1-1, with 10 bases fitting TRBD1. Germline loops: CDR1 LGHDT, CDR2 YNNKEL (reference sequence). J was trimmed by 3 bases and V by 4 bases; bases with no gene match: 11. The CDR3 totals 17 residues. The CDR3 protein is CASSPRDRGFRDTEAFF. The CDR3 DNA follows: TGTGCCAGCAGCCCCCGGGACAGGGGATTTAGGGACACTGAAGCTTTCTTT.

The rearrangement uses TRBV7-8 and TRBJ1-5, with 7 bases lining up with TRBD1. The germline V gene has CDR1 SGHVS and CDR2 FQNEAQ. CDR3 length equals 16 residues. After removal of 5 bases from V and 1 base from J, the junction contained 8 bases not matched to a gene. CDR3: CASSLRQGRSNQPQHF. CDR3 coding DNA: TGTGCCAGCAGCCTCAGACAGGGTAGGAGCAATCAGCCCCAGCATTTT.

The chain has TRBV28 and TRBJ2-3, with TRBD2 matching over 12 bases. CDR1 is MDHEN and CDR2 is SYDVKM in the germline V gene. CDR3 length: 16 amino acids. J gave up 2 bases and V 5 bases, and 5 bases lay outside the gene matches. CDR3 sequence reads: CASSTGLAGFTDTQYF. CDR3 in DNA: TGTGCCAGCAGTACCGGACTAGCGGGGTTCACAGATACGCAGTATTTT.